A single sample is the source of the 5 T cell receptor beta chains below, sequenced in a study of blood T cell repertoires in COVID-19. The method was immunoSEQ multiplex PCR; TCRdb's version includes in-frame clones alone and lacks a portion of them. The sample includes some 370,000 clones, over 80% of them seen just once. Specimen: PBMCs or T cells enriched from blood (not recorded which). The receptors shown here come from a woman in her forties or fifties who had recovered from COVID-19.

The chain links TRBV7-9 to TRBJ1-4, with D hard to call. The CDR3 has 13 amino acids. Trimming took 6 bases from V and 7 from J, leaving 12 bases between them. CDR1 and CDR2 from the germline V gene are SEHNR and FQNEAQ (reference sequence). The CDR3 DNA sequence: TGTGCCAGCAGTTACCCTTCCGGTGAAAAACTGTTTTTT. Translation: CASSYPSGEKLFF.

This clone was counted between two and nine times. CDR3 sequence: CASSGGGGIDTEAFF. In DNA form, the CDR3 reads TGTGCCAGCAGCGGAGGGGGCGGAATTGACACTGAAGCTTTCTTT. The J gene is TRBJ1-1, the V gene TRBV5-4, with TRBD1 matching over 7 bases. Looked up from germline, CDR1 is SGHNT and CDR2 is YYREEE (reference sequence). J gave up 3 bases and V 4 bases, and 9 bases lay outside the gene matches. The CDR3 loop spans 15 amino acids.

This clone was detected only a few times. The gene calls are TRBV7-9 and TRBJ2-1; 7 nucleotides align to TRBD2. V was clipped by 2 bases and J by 11 bases; unmatched bases: 6. Germline V gives CDR1 SEHNR, CDR2 FQNEAQ (reference sequence). The CDR3 has 13 amino acids. CDR3 nucleotide sequence: TGTGCCAGCAGCTTACAACTAGCGTCTAAGCAGTTCTTC. This encodes CASSLQLASKQFF.

The rearrangement joins TRBV9 to TRBJ1-3, with TRBD1 identical over 9 bases. Trimming removed 3 bases from V and 4 bases from J; junction bases left unmatched: 11. The CDR3 runs to 17 residues. Germline V gene lookup returns CDR1 SGDLS and CDR2 YYNGEE. The CDR3: CASSARPGTGLGNTIYF. CDR3 coding DNA: TGTGCCAGCAGCGCACGTCCCGGGACAGGGTTAGGAAACACCATATATTTT.

Here the CDR3 reads CASSVAGGRNEQFF. CDR3 in DNA: TGTGCCAGCAGTGTCGCGGGGGGTCGAAATGAGCAGTTCTTC. The gene calls are TRBV6-4 and TRBJ2-1, with 8 bases that match TRBD2. The CDR3 spans 14 residues. Trimming took 4 bases from V and 7 from J; bases not matched to a gene: 6. Germline V gene data show CDR1 as MRHNA and CDR2 as SNTAGT.